This T cell receptor beta chain originates from a study of blood T cell repertoires in COVID-19. About the research overall: The United States, Italy and Spain provided the acute and convalescent COVID-19 samples. The analysed material was cDNA or gDNA that came from T cells, B-cell-depleted T cells, or PBMCs.

This CDR3 has 16 amino acids. The junction had 4 bases not matched to a gene; V was cut back by 0 bases and J by 5 bases. CDR1 LNHNV and CDR2 YYDKDF come from the germline V gene (reference sequence). Original methodology: How many nucleated cells were present was estimated from reference gene primer amplification. Sequencing used immunoSEQ multiplex PCR; TCRdb keeps in-frame clones, though not all of them. Clonal size and the V and J genes are those of that table, whereas D and trimming came from the DNA. The top ten hold about 8% of the sample, which has about 91,000 clones, around 88% seen once. This TCR was sampled from an older woman with acute or convalescent COVID-19. The J gene is TRBJ1-6, the V gene TRBV15, with 7 bases matching TRBD1. Input material: peripheral blood. CDR3 amino acids: CATSRDRQGDNSPLHF. The CDR3 DNA reads TGTGCCACCAGCAGAGATCGGCAGGGGGATAATTCACCCCTCCACTTT.